This entry lists 10 T cell receptor beta chains sequenced from one sample in a study of vaccination and CD4 T cells after COVID-19. Their specific antigens are unknown. Treatment described: roughly 11-day PBMC culture with coronavirus spike peptide pools or control peptides (ViraFEST assay). The Oncomine TCR Beta short-read assay sequenced DNA from cultured CD4+ T cells. TCRdb recomputed calls from the PCR reads with MiXCR, one row per CDR3 protein. The sample includes 14,000 to 15,000 distinct CDR3 sequences, about 77% of them seen just once. The material was CD4+ T cells from blood, cultured in vitro, obtained after SARS-CoV-2 vaccination. Every receptor here comes from a human donor who received a COVID-19 vaccine.

The V and J genes are TRBV24-1 and TRBJ1-2; no reliable D call. The V and J ends lost 7 bases and 2 bases respectively, with 10 bases between them. CDR3 length: 13 residues. Germline V gene sequence: CDR1 KGHDR, CDR2 SFDVKD. The CDR3 region has the DNA TGTGCCACCAGCGACACCACGAACTATGGCTACACCTTC. It yields the protein CATSDTTNYGYTF.

The chain joins TRBV20-1 to TRBJ1-2; 8 positions agree with TRBD1. The CDR3 covers 14 residues. After removal of 6 bases from V and 2 bases from J, the junction contained 8 bases not matched to a gene. Germline CDR1 is DFQATT and CDR2 is SNEGSKA (reference sequence). The CDR3 DNA is TGCAGTGCGGGGGGACAGGCTGTAAACTATGGCTACACCTTC. It encodes CSAGGQAVNYGYTF.

J is TRBJ2-3 and V is TRBV29-1; D gene unclear. This CDR3 region has 13 residues. The V gene's germline CDR1 is SQVTM and CDR2 ANQGSEA. The V end lost 3 bases, the J end lost 6 bases, and 13 bases lay between the germline ends. The CDR3 DNA is TGCAGCGTTGATTTGAGTCGTGGGGATACGCAGTATTTT. This encodes CSVDLSRGDTQYF.

The genes are TRBV6-5 and TRBJ1-2; 7 bases line up with TRBD1. Losses at the gene ends were 4 bases for V and 8 bases for J; bases not matched to a gene: 7. Germline V gives CDR1 MNHEY, CDR2 SVGAGI. The CDR3 sequence is 13 residues long. CDR3 in amino acids: CASSSTGDRGYTF. The DNA of the CDR3 is TGTGCCAGCAGTTCAACAGGGGACCGGGGCTACACCTTC.

The chain recombines TRBV6-1 with TRBJ1-6; TRBD1 agrees at 8 bases. The CDR3 contains 13 residues. From germline, CDR1 is MNHNS and CDR2 SASEGT. V dropped 6 bases and J dropped 8; count of bases not matched to a gene: 3. Written as DNA, the CDR3 is TGTGCCAGCAGAATGGACAGGGATTCACCCCTCCACTTT. This codes for CASRMDRDSPLHF.

This clonotype was detected only a few times. The CDR3 reads CASSLTGGTNTEAFF. In nucleotides, the CDR3 is TGTGCCAGCAGCTTAACAGGGGGTACGAACACTGAAGCTTTCTTT. The chain carries TRBV7-3 and TRBJ1-1; TRBD1 might be the D (6 bases). V gave up 0 bases and J gave up 1 base, with 9 bases separating them. Germline assignment: CDR1 SGHTA and CDR2 FQGTGA. There are 15 residues in the CDR3.

This chain uses TRBV19 with TRBJ1-4, with TRBD1 identical over 7 bases. The CDR3 totals 15 residues. V dropped 3 bases and J dropped 3; count of bases not matched to a gene: 4. CDR1 LNHDA and CDR2 SQIVND come from the germline V gene (reference sequence). In nucleotides, the CDR3 is TGTGCCAGTAGTATTGGGGGGACAGCTAATGAAAAACTGTTTTTT. This sequence encodes CASSIGGTANEKLFF.

The genes are TRBV29-1 and TRBJ1-1, with D possibly being TRBD1 (6 bases). Trimming removed 6 bases from V and 0 bases from J, with 14 bases in between. This CDR3 has 14 residues. The V gene's germline CDR1 is SQVTM and CDR2 ANQGSEA. The CDR3 protein is CSVRGGPLNTEAFF. DNA of the CDR3: TGCAGCGTCCGAGGGGGACCCCTGAACACTGAAGCTTTCTTT.

V gene TRBV7-2 combines with J gene TRBJ2-5; the match to TRBD1 covers 7 bases. Trimming removed 4 bases from V and 2 bases from J; junction bases left unmatched: 7. The CDR3 is 15 residues long. Germline V lookup: CDR1 SGHTA, CDR2 FQGNSA. CDR3 in amino acids: CASSSLTGAQETQYF. The CDR3 DNA follows: TGTGCCAGCAGCTCTCTAACAGGGGCACAAGAGACCCAGTACTTC. Full variable domain (rest looked up from reference TRBV7-2 and TRBJ2-5): GAGVSQSPSNKVTEKGKDVELRCDPISGHTALYWYRQSLGQGLEFLIYFQGNSAPDKSGLPSDRFSAERTGGSVSTLTIQRTQQEDSAVYLCASSSLTGAQETQYFGPGTRLLVL.

The chain has TRBV20-1 and TRBJ2-4; D might be TRBD2 (5 bases). The CDR3 is 15 amino acids. Germline V gene sequence: CDR1 DFQATT, CDR2 SNEGSKA (reference sequence). V lost 4 bases, J lost 2 bases, and 15 bases lay in between. The CDR3 reads CSAILPGLTKNIQYF. Written as DNA, the CDR3 is TGCAGTGCTATTCTTCCGGGGTTGACCAAAAACATTCAGTACTTC.